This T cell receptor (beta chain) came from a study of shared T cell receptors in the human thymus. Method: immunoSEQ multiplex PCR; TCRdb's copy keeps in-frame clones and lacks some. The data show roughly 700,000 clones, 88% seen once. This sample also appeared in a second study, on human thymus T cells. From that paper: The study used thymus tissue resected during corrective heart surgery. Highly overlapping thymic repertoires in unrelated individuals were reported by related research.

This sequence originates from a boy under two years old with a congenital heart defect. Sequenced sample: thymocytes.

The CDR3 is CSVGLDPNEQFF. CDR3 sequence (DNA): TGCAGCGTCGGACTCGACCCCAATGAGCAGTTCTTC. This chain uses TRBV29-1 with TRBJ2-1; TRBD2 is a possible D gene (5 bases). The CDR3 extends over 12 amino acids. Per the germline V gene, CDR1 is SQVTM and CDR2 is ANQGSEA. V lost 6 bases and J 6 bases, leaving 12 bases between the germline ends.